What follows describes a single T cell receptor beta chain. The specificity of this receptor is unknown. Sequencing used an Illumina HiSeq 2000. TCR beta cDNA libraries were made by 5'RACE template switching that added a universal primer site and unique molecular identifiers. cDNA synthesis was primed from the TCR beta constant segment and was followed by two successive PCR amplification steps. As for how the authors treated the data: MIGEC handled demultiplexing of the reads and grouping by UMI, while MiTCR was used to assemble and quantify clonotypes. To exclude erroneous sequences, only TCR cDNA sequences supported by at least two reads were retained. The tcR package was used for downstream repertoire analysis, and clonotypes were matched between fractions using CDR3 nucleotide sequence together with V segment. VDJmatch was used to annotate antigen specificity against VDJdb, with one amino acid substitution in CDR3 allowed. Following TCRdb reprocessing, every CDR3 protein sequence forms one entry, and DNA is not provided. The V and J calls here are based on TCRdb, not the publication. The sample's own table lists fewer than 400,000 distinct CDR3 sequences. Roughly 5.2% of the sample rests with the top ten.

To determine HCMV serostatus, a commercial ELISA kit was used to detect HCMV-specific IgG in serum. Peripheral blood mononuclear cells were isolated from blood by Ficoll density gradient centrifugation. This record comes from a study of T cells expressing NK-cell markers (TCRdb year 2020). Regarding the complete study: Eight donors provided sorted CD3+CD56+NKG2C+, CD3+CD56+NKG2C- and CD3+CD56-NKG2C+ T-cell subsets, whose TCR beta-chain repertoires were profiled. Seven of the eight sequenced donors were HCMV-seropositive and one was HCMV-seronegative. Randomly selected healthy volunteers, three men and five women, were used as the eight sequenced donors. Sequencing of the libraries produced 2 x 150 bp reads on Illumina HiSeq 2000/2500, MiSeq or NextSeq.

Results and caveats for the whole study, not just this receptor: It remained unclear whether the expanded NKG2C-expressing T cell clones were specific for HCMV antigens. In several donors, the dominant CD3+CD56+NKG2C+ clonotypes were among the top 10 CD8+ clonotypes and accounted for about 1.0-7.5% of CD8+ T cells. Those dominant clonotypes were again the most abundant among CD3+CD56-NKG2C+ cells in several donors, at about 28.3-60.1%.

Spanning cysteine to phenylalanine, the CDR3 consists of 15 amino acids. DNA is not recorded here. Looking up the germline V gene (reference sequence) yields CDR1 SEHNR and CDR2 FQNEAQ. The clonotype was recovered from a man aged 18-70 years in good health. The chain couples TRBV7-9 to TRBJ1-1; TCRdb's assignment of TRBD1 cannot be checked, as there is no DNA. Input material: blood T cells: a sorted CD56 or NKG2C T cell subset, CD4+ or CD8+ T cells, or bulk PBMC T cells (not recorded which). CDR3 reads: CASSKFGGMNTEAFF.